This T cell receptor (beta chain) comes out of a study of blood T cells in healthy people across ages. Together with a sample-barcoded 5' primer, a J-beta primer mix was included in a second PCR lasting roughly 6 to 12 cycles. TCRdb re-analysed the 5' RACE reads in MiXCR, keeping a single row per CDR3 protein. This sample has 750,000 to 1,000,000 distinct CDR3 sequences; around 29% occur once, and the top ten carry 10%. This clonotype was counted at least ten times. Researchers report isolating at least 6 million PBMCs per sample. Germline V gene data show CDR1 as SGDLS and CDR2 as YYNGEE. The CDR3 totals 14 residues. V shed 4 bases and J shed 2 bases, with 11 bases lying between them. This sample was shared with a second study, whose subject was T cells of mothers and their children.

The chain combines TRBV9 with TRBJ2-3; TRBD2 is a possible D gene (6 bases). This receptor was taken from a woman in her forties in good health. Sequencing input: blood. The DNA of the CDR3 is TGTGCCAGCAGCCTGGGGACTTTCACAGATACGCAGTATTTT. Residues: CASSLGTFTDTQYF.